This TCR beta chain was captured in a study of regulatory T cells in long-lasting Graves disease. Time point of the sample: persistent/refractory GD, antithyroid drugs over 5 years with positive TRAb. The TCR library was made from RNA extracted from PBMCs. Staff took around 9 milliliters of peripheral blood and put it into EDTA tubes. According to the study, TCR beta libraries were built with iRepertoire HTBI primers and CDR3-region Arm-PCR. TCRdb re-called the multiplex PCR reads with MiXCR, one entry per CDR3 protein. Of some 430,000 distinct CDR3 sequences listed, 20% to 25% are singletons. Study-wide results and limits: Between persistent patients, about 2,700 public clonotypes were shared, exceeding the 900 to 1,000 shared between new patients.

V shed 5 bases and J shed 7 bases, with 18 bases lying between them. Germline lookup yields CDR1 LNHDA and CDR2 SQIVND (reference sequence). The CDR3 is made up of 16 amino acids. A word on this clonotype: Its antigen is currently unknown.

The TCR comes from a female donor with Graves disease. V usage is TRBV19 and J usage is TRBJ1-6; no clear D gene. Sequenced material: peripheral blood mononuclear cells (PBMCs), taken when the disease was refractory, from a patient treated with antithyroid drugs. This chain's CDR3 is CASSSRAGTQNSPLHF. CDR3 nucleotides: TGTGCCAGTAGTTCGAGGGCGGGAACACAGAATTCACCCCTCCACTTT.